The rows below give T cell receptor beta chains drawn from one sample of a study of tissue T cells after allogeneic stem cell transplantation. The data were produced by immunoSEQ multiplex PCR, yet TCRdb's version contains in-frame clones alone and is incomplete. Of 20,000 to 30,000 clones in the sample, less than 85% are singletons; the top ten hold 7.5% to 9%. The sample consisted of tissue from the ileum, taken at autopsy. The source is a female donor older than 55 with lung cancer. The CDR3 runs from the conserved cysteine through the conserved F or W. The order of the fields is J gene, V gene, clone size, D gene, CDR3 DNA, CDR3 protein. A D gene is named only where the DNA matches it firmly. A clone size is listed for some rows: how often the clone was seen (once, few, many), or a class if it is expanded.

J gene: TRBJ2-5; V gene: TRBV7-2; clone size: NA; D gene: NA; CDR3 DNA: TGTGCCAGCAGCTTAGTCCCTAACCAAGAGACCCAGTACTTC; CDR3 protein: CASSLVPNQETQYF
J gene: TRBJ2-2; V gene: TRBV19; clone size: NA; D gene: TRBD1; CDR3 DNA: TGTGCCAGTAGTGACAGGGACACCGGGGAGCTGTTTTTT; CDR3 protein: CASSDRDTGELFF
J gene: TRBJ2-5; V gene: TRBV12-3/TRBV12-4; clone size: NA; D gene: NA; CDR3 DNA: TGTGCCAGCAGTCGACTAGGATCAGAGACCCAGTACTTC; CDR3 protein: CASSRLGSETQYF
J gene: TRBJ2-7; V gene: TRBV10-3; clone size: few; D gene: NA; CDR3 DNA: TGTGCCATCACCCGGGACATAAAGGACGAGCAGTACTTC; CDR3 protein: CAITRDIKDEQYF
J gene: TRBJ1-2; V gene: TRBV5-4; clone size: NA; D gene: NA; CDR3 DNA: TGTGCCAGCAGCCAGAGGGATTTTGGGGTGGACTATGGCTACACCTTC; CDR3 protein: CASSQRDFGVDYGYTF
J gene: TRBJ2-2; V gene: TRBV30; clone size: medium-sized; D gene: NA; CDR3 DNA: TGTGCCTGGAGCCAGGGTAGTATAGCCGGGGAGCTGTTTTTT; CDR3 protein: CAWSQGSIAGELFF
J gene: TRBJ2-1; V gene: TRBV9; clone size: NA; D gene: NA; CDR3 DNA: TGTGCCAGCAGCACAGGGAGTAGCTCCTACAATGAGCAGTTCTTC; CDR3 protein: CASSTGSSSYNEQFF
J gene: TRBJ2-1; V gene: TRBV19; clone size: NA; D gene: NA; CDR3 DNA: TGTGCCAGTAGTTGGCTAGAGCAAGGTCGGGAGCAGTTCTTC; CDR3 protein: CASSWLEQGREQFF
J gene: TRBJ2-3; V gene: TRBV2; clone size: NA; D gene: TRBD2; CDR3 DNA: TGTGCCAGTCGACTAGCGGGAGAGATAGATACGCAGTATTTT; CDR3 protein: CASRLAGEIDTQYF
J gene: TRBJ2-1; V gene: TRBV5-6; clone size: few; D gene: NA; CDR3 DNA: TGTGCCAGCAGCTGGAAATCTTTCCTAGGGGGGAATGAGCAGTTCTTC; CDR3 protein: CASSWKSFLGGNEQFF
J gene: TRBJ2-7; V gene: TRBV13; clone size: few; D gene: TRBD1; CDR3 DNA: TGTGCCAGCAGCTTGGGGACAGGGGGTTCCGAGCAGTACTTC; CDR3 protein: CASSLGTGGSEQYF
J gene: TRBJ2-1; V gene: TRBV19; clone size: NA; D gene: NA; CDR3 DNA: TGTGCCAGTAGTATGACGGGAGACCTTAATGAGCAGTTCTTC; CDR3 protein: CASSMTGDLNEQFF
J gene: TRBJ1-5; V gene: TRBV27; clone size: few; D gene: NA; CDR3 DNA: TGTGCCAGCAGTTCCCCAGGTTTGGGCAATCAGCCCCAGCATTTT; CDR3 protein: CASSSPGLGNQPQHF
J gene: TRBJ2-7; V gene: TRBV5-1; clone size: NA; D gene: TRBD1; CDR3 DNA: TGCGCCAGCAGCTTGGCGGACAGGAAACCCTACGAGCAGTACTTC; CDR3 protein: CASSLADRKPYEQYF
J gene: TRBJ1-4; V gene: TRBV10-3; clone size: NA; D gene: NA; CDR3 DNA: TGTGCCATCAGTGAGTCGGGCAGGGCCAGCCCTAATGAAAAACTGTTTTTT; CDR3 protein: CAISESGRASPNEKLFF
J gene: TRBJ2-1; V gene: TRBV9; clone size: NA; D gene: TRBD1; CDR3 DNA: TGTGCCAGCAGCGTAGTCCCGGGCAGGGGGCAGGGTGAGCAGTTCTTC; CDR3 protein: CASSVVPGRGQGEQFF
J gene: TRBJ2-3; V gene: TRBV5-1; clone size: NA; D gene: NA; CDR3 DNA: TGCGCCAGCAGCTTGGGCGTCGTAACCAAAAGCACAGATACGCAGTATTTT; CDR3 protein: CASSLGVVTKSTDTQYF
J gene: TRBJ1-2; V gene: TRBV11-2; clone size: NA; D gene: NA; CDR3 DNA: TGTGCCAGCAGCCAAGGTTCAGGACCCTATGGCTACACCTTC; CDR3 protein: CASSQGSGPYGYTF
J gene: TRBJ1-6; V gene: TRBV6-1; clone size: few; D gene: NA; CDR3 DNA: TGTGCCAGCAGTGAAACCAGGCTCGTTTCACCCCTCCACTTT; CDR3 protein: CASSETRLVSPLHF
J gene: TRBJ2-3; V gene: TRBV5-6; clone size: NA; D gene: TRBD2; CDR3 DNA: TGTGCCAGCAGCGTCGGACTAGCGGGGGCCACAGATACGCAGTATTTT; CDR3 protein: CASSVGLAGATDTQYF
J gene: TRBJ2-3; V gene: TRBV7-9; clone size: NA; D gene: NA; CDR3 DNA: TGTGCCAGCAGCTTATGGACAGATACGCAGTATTTT; CDR3 protein: CASSLWTDTQYF
J gene: TRBJ1-5; V gene: TRBV6-5; clone size: NA; D gene: NA; CDR3 DNA: TGTGCCAGCAGTTATTCGGGGGGTAATCAGCCCCAGCATTTT; CDR3 protein: CASSYSGGNQPQHF
J gene: TRBJ2-3; V gene: TRBV18; clone size: NA; D gene: NA; CDR3 DNA: TGTGCCAGCTCACCACTCCCCGTCACAGATACGCAGTATTTT; CDR3 protein: CASSPLPVTDTQYF
J gene: TRBJ2-1; V gene: TRBV7-2; clone size: NA; D gene: NA; CDR3 DNA: TGTGCCAGCAGCTTAGACGGGGGCTTCAGCGAGCAGTTCTTC; CDR3 protein: CASSLDGGFSEQFF
J gene: TRBJ1-4; V gene: TRBV5-1; clone size: NA; D gene: NA; CDR3 DNA: TGCGCCAGCGGGGAGGGGCGGAATGAAAAACTGTTTTTT; CDR3 protein: CASGEGRNEKLFF
J gene: TRBJ1-2; V gene: TRBV7-2; clone size: NA; D gene: NA; CDR3 DNA: TGTGCCAGCAGCTTCACCTTACAGGACAACTATGGCTACACCTTC; CDR3 protein: CASSFTLQDNYGYTF
J gene: TRBJ2-7; V gene: TRBV12-3/TRBV12-4; clone size: once; D gene: NA; CDR3 DNA: TGTGCCAGCAGGTCCAGGGAAAACTACGAGCAGTACTTC; CDR3 protein: CASRSRENYEQYF
J gene: TRBJ1-4; V gene: TRBV5-1; clone size: NA; D gene: NA; CDR3 DNA: TGCGCCAGCAGCCCTAATCTGGGACCGCGTAATGAAAAACTGTTTTTT; CDR3 protein: CASSPNLGPRNEKLFF
J gene: TRBJ1-1; V gene: TRBV7-8; clone size: few; D gene: NA; CDR3 DNA: TGTGCCAGCAGCTTAAATTCCAGGAACACTGAAGCTTTCTTT; CDR3 protein: CASSLNSRNTEAFF
J gene: TRBJ2-6; V gene: TRBV11-3; clone size: NA; D gene: NA; CDR3 DNA: TGTGCCAGCAGCTTAGGGGCCGCGGGGGGGGCCAACGTCCTGACTTTC; CDR3 protein: CASSLGAAGGANVLTF
J gene: TRBJ2-7; V gene: TRBV7-9; clone size: NA; D gene: NA; CDR3 DNA: TGTGCCAGCAGCTTAGTCGCCTCCGGGGAGCAGTACTTC; CDR3 protein: CASSLVASGEQYF
J gene: TRBJ2-7; V gene: TRBV27; clone size: NA; D gene: TRBD2; CDR3 DNA: TGTGCCAGCAGTTCGTTGGGACTACTTTACGAGCAGTACTTC; CDR3 protein: CASSSLGLLYEQYF
J gene: TRBJ1-2; V gene: TRBV7-2; clone size: NA; D gene: NA; CDR3 DNA: TGTGCCAGCAGCTCCAGCGTCGGGGGGCTCTATGGCTACACCTTC; CDR3 protein: CASSSSVGGLYGYTF
J gene: TRBJ1-2; V gene: TRBV19; clone size: NA; D gene: NA; CDR3 DNA: TGTGCCAGTAGTACTAACCTCCCCTTCGATGGCTACACCTTC; CDR3 protein: CASSTNLPFDGYTF
J gene: TRBJ2-1; V gene: TRBV2; clone size: NA; D gene: NA; CDR3 DNA: TGTGCCAGCACCCCCCCCTACAATGAGCAGTTCTTC; CDR3 protein: CASTPPYNEQFF
J gene: TRBJ1-2; V gene: TRBV6-5; clone size: few; D gene: NA; CDR3 DNA: TGTGCCGGACCTCCGCAGGGCTACTATGGCTACACCTTC; CDR3 protein: CAGPPQGYYGYTF
J gene: TRBJ2-3; V gene: TRBV5-1; clone size: NA; D gene: TRBD1; CDR3 DNA: TGCGCCAGCAGCTTTCAGGGGGCGGCTGGGGATACGCAGTATTTT; CDR3 protein: CASSFQGAAGDTQYF
J gene: TRBJ1-5; V gene: TRBV27; clone size: NA; D gene: NA; CDR3 DNA: TGTGCCAGCAGTTTATATATCAGGTCATATAGCAATCAGCCCCAGCATTTT; CDR3 protein: CASSLYIRSYSNQPQHF
J gene: TRBJ1-1; V gene: TRBV2; clone size: NA; D gene: NA; CDR3 DNA: TGTGCCAGCAGTGATCAAGTTGGAGGACTTGAAGCTTTCTTT; CDR3 protein: CASSDQVGGLEAFF
J gene: TRBJ2-3; V gene: TRBV11-3; clone size: NA; D gene: NA; CDR3 DNA: TGTGCCAGCAGCCCGGGACGGAGCACAGATACGCAGTATTTT; CDR3 protein: CASSPGRSTDTQYF
J gene: TRBJ1-1; V gene: TRBV27; clone size: NA; D gene: NA; CDR3 DNA: TGTGCCAGCGGCCCGGGACGGGTGAACACTGAAGCTTTCTTT; CDR3 protein: CASGPGRVNTEAFF
J gene: TRBJ2-1; V gene: TRBV4-3; clone size: NA; D gene: NA; CDR3 DNA: TGCGCCAGCATGCCAGGGGAGGGGTACAATGAGCAGTTCTTC; CDR3 protein: CASMPGEGYNEQFF
J gene: TRBJ2-5; V gene: TRBV19; clone size: NA; D gene: NA; CDR3 DNA: TGTGCCAGTAGTATAAGGTTTGACCAAGAGACCCAGTACTTC; CDR3 protein: CASSIRFDQETQYF
J gene: TRBJ2-7; V gene: TRBV11-3; clone size: NA; D gene: NA; CDR3 DNA: TGTGCCAGCAGCCGGAGGCGACGGTACGGAGAGCAGCAGTACTTC; CDR3 protein: CASSRRRRYGEQQYF
J gene: TRBJ1-2; V gene: TRBV19; clone size: few; D gene: NA; CDR3 DNA: TGTGCCAGTAGGAGCCGGGGCTCAGCCACCTTC; CDR3 protein: CASRSRGSATF
J gene: TRBJ2-5; V gene: TRBV5-1; clone size: once; D gene: NA; CDR3 DNA: TGCGCCAGCAGCTTGACGGGAAGGGAGACCCAGTACTTC; CDR3 protein: CASSLTGRETQYF
J gene: TRBJ2-7; V gene: TRBV7-9; clone size: NA; D gene: TRBD1; CDR3 DNA: TGTGCCACCGAAACCGACATGACAGGGAAATCCTACGAGCAGTACTTC; CDR3 protein: CATETDMTGKSYEQYF
J gene: TRBJ1-1; V gene: TRBV30; clone size: once; D gene: NA; CDR3 DNA: TGTGCCTGGAGTGTGGGGGGGTGGAACACTGAAGCTTTCTTT; CDR3 protein: CAWSVGGWNTEAFF
J gene: TRBJ2-1; V gene: TRBV7-9; clone size: NA; D gene: TRBD2; CDR3 DNA: TGTGCCAGCAGCTCAGGGACTAGCGGGGGAAATGAGCAGTTCTTC; CDR3 protein: CASSSGTSGGNEQFF